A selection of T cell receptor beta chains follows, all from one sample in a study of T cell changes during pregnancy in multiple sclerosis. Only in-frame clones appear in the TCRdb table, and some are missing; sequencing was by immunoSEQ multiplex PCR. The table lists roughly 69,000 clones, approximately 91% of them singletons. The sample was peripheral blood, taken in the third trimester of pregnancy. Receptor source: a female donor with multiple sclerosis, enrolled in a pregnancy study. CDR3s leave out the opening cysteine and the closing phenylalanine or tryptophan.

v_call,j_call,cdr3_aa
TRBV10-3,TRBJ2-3,ATQTSGTTDTQY
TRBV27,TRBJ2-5,ASRALPIRRGTQY
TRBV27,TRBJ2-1,ASSLSGFATSGGAHEQF
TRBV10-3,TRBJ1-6,AISESWTGESPLH
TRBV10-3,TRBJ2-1,AISERREPTYNEQF
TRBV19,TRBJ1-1,ASSLGGLTEAF
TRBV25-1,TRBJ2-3,ASSDPSGGLEDTQY
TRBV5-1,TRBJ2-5,ASSLVRTGRGYQETQY
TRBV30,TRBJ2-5,AWKRKAGKETQY
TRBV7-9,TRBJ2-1,ASSLQGSSYNEQF
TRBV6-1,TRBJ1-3,ASSEALHRSFGNTIY
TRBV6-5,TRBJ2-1,ASQERSYNEQF
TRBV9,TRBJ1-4,ASSARPTATNEKLF
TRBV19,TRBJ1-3,ASSATGVFSGNTIY
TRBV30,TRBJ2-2,AWSVARTGELF
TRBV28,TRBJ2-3,ASSLWGGGGDTQY
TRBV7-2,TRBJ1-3,ASSLARPGVWPGNTIY
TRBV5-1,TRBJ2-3,ASSGRQGRSILADTQY
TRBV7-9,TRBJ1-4,ASSAYTGANEKLF
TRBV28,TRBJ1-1,ASSLWQGANTEAF
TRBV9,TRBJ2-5,ASSLGGQGWGQETQY
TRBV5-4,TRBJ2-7,ASSSRTGLETYEQY
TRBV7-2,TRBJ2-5,ASSLASSGGQETQY
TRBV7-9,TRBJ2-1,ASSLVSGGDNEQF
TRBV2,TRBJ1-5,ASGGDRGRNQPQH
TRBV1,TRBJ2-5,TSSQGKRGGKGNQETQY
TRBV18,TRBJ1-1,ASSPGTGDMNTEAF
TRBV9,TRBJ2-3,ASSVVQAADTQY
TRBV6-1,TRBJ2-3,ASSERGTGGTDTQY